The 5 T cell receptor beta chains listed next were all sequenced from one sample in a study of T-cell memory formation after mild COVID-19. MiXCR was run by TCRdb on the 5' RACE reads, yielding one entry per CDR3 protein. The sample holds about half a million distinct CDR3 sequences, roughly 20% seen once. Material: PBMCs or a T cell subset sorted from them (not recorded which). The receptors come from an adult woman who had mild COVID-19 (a few samples of this study predate the infection). Cell type and time point are not known.

The chain links TRBV3-1 to TRBJ2-1; a weak D match, TRBD1 (6 bases). This CDR3 has 12 amino acids. Germline V gives CDR1 LGHDT, CDR2 YNNKEL (reference sequence). V was shortened by 1 base and J by 10 bases, with 8 bases between the two germline ends. This chain's CDR3 is CASSQAGTEQFF. CDR3 DNA sequence: TGTGCCAGCAGCCAAGCGGGGACAGAGCAGTTCTTC.

This clonotype was observed a few times. The CDR3 loop is CASRDPGQGRVGELFF. The CDR3 nucleotides are TGTGCCAGCAGAGACCCTGGACAGGGGAGGGTCGGGGAGCTGTTTTTT. The rearrangement joins TRBV6-5 to TRBJ2-2, with 9 positions matching TRBD1. With V trimmed by 6 bases and J by 7 bases, 12 bases remained unmatched. Germline assignment: CDR1 MNHEY and CDR2 SVGAGI. This CDR3 spans 16 amino acids.

The V gene is TRBV29-1, the J gene TRBJ2-1; TRBD1 aligns across 7 bases. The CDR3 contains 13 residues. With 7 bases clipped from V and 3 bases from J, the junction kept 6 bases outside the gene matches. Germline lookup yields CDR1 SQVTM and CDR2 ANQGSEA. For the CDR3, the DNA is TGCAGCGCCCCGGGACAGCTCTACAATGAGCAGTTCTTC. Residues: CSAPGQLYNEQFF.

This clonotype was observed many times. The V and J genes are TRBV5-5 and TRBJ2-7, with 9 bases matching TRBD1. This CDR3 spans 15 amino acids. Germline-derived CDR1 and CDR2 are SGHKS and YYEKEE (reference sequence). The V segment lost 5 bases and the J segment 1 base; nucleotides outside the gene matches: 7. The CDR3 DNA reads as TGTGCCAGCAGTTACCCGGGACAGGGATCCTACGAGCAGTACTTC. Amino acids: CASSYPGQGSYEQYF.

This chain uses TRBV9 with TRBJ2-1, with 11 bases aligning to TRBD2. With 5 bases clipped from V and 4 bases from J, the junction kept 5 bases outside the gene matches. Germline loops: CDR1 SGDLS, CDR2 YYNGEE. This CDR3 spans 15 amino acids. In DNA, the CDR3 is TGTGCCAGCAGTAGCGGGGGGGCCGTTTACAATGAGCAGTTCTTC. Its translation is CASSSGGAVYNEQFF.